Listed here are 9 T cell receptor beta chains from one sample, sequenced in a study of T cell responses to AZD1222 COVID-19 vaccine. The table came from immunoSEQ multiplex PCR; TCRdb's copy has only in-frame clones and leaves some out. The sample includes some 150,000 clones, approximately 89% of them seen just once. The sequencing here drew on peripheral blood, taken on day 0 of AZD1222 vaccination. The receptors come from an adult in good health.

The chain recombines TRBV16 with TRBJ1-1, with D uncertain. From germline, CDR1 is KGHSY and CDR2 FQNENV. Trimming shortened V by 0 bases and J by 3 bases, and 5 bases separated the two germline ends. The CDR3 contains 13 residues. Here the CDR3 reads CASSQSRDTEAFF. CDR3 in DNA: TGTGCCAGCAGCCAATCTCGGGACACTGAAGCTTTCTTT.

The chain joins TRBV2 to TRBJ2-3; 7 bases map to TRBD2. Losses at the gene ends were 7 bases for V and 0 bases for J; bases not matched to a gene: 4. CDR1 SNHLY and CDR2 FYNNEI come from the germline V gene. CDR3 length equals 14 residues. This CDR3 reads CASTRLASTDTQYF. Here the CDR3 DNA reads TGTGCCAGCACCCGACTAGCTAGCACAGATACGCAGTATTTT.

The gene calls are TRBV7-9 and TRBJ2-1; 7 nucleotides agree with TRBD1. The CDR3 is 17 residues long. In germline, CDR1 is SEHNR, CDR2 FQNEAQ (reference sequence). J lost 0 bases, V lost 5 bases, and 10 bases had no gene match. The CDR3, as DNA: TGTGCCAGCAGCCCTCCGACAGGGCAGAGCTCCTACAATGAGCAGTTCTTC. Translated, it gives CASSPPTGQSSYNEQFF.

The CDR3 region has the DNA TGTGCCAGCAGTGATCCACCCCGGCGGCGGTATAACACTGAAGCTTTCTTT. Residues: CASSDPPRRRYNTEAFF. This chain uses TRBV27 with TRBJ1-1; no clear D gene. The V gene lost 5 bases and the J gene lost 2 bases, with 21 bases spanning the gap. Germline lookup yields CDR1 MNHEY and CDR2 SMNVEV (reference sequence). The CDR3 extends over 17 amino acids.

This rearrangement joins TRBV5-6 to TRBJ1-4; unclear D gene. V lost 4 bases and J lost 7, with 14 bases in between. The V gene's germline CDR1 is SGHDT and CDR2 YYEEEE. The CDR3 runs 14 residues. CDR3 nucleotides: TGTGCCAGCAGCCTTGACGTACGGGGTGAAAAACTGTTTTTT. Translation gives CASSLDVRGEKLFF.

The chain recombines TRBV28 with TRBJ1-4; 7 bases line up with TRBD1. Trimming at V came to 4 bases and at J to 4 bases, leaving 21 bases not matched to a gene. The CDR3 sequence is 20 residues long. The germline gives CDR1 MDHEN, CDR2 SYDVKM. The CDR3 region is CASSYPREAVWGQSNEKLFF. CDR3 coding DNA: TGTGCCAGCAGTTACCCCCGGGAGGCAGTGTGGGGACAGAGTAATGAAAAACTGTTTTTT. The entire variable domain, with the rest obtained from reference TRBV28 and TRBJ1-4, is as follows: DVKVTQSSRYLVKRTGEKVFLECVQDMDHENMFWYRQDPGLGLRLIYFSYDVKMKEKGDIPEGYSVSREKKERFSLILESASTNQTSMYLCASSYPREAVWGQSNEKLFFGSGTQLSVL.

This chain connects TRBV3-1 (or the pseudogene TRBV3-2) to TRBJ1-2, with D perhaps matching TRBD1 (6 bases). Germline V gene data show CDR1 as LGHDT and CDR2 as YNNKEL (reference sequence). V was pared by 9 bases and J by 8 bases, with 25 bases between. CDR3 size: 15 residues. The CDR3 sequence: CARYNLQRGAQGYTF. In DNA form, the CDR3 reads TGTGCCAGATACAACCTACAACGGGGGGCGCAGGGCTACACCTTC.

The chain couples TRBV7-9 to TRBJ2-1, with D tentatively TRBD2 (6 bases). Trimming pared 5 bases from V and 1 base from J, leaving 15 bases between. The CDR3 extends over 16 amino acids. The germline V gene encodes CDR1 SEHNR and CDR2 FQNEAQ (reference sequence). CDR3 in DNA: TGTGCCAGCAGCCCGTCGGGCGGGGTGTCCTACAATGAGCAGTTCTTC. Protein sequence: CASSPSGGVSYNEQFF.

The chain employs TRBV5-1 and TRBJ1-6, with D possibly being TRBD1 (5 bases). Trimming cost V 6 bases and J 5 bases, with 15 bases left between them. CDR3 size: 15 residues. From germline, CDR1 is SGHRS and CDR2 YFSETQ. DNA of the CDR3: TGCGCCAGCAAGTTACAGGACGGAGATAATTCACCCCTCCACTTT. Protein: CASKLQDGDNSPLHF.